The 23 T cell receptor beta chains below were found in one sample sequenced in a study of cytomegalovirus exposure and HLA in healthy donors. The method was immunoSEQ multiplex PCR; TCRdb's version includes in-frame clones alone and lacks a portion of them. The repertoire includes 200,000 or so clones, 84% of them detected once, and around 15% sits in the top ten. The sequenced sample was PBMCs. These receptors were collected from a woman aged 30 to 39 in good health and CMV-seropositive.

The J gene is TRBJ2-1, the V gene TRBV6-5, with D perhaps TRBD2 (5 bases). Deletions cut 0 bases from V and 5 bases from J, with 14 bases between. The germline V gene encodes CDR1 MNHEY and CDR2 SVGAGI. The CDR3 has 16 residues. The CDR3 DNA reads TGTGCCAGCAGTTACTCGATAGAACTAGACAACAATGAGCAGTTCTTC. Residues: CASSYSIELDNNEQFF.

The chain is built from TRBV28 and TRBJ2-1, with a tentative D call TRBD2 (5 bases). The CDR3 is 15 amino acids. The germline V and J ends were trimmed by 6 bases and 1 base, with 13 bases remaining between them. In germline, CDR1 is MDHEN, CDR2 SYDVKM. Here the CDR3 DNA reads TGTGCCAGCAGCCCTTCAGCGGTATCCTACAATGAGCAGTTCTTC. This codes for CASSPSAVSYNEQFF.

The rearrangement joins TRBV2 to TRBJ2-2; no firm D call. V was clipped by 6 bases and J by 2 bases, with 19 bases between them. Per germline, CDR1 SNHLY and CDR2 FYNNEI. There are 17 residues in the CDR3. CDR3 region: CASSPAVQARNTGELFF. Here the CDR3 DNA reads TGTGCCAGCAGCCCAGCCGTCCAGGCCCGCAACACCGGGGAGCTGTTTTTT.

The CDR3 protein is CASSLDGAGAGNTIYF. CDR3 bases: TGCGCCAGCAGCTTGGACGGAGCTGGAGCGGGAAACACCATATATTTT. The rearrangement links TRBV5-1 to TRBJ1-3; D remains unclear. V lost 0 bases, J lost 4 bases, and 14 bases lay in between. Per germline, CDR1 SGHRS and CDR2 YFSETQ. CDR3 length: 16 residues.

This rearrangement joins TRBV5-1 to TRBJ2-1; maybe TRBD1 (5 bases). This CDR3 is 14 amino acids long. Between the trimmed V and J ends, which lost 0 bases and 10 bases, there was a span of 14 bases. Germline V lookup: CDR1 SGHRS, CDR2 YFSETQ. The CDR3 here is CASSLAGIQGEQFF. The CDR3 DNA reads TGCGCCAGCAGCTTGGCCGGCATTCAGGGCGAGCAGTTCTTC.

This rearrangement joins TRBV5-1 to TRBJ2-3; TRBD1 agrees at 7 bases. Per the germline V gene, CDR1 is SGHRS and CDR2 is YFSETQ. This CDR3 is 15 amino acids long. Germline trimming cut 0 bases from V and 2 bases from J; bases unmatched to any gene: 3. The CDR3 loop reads CASSLEGQTTDTQYF. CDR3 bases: TGCGCCAGCAGCTTGGAGGGACAGACCACAGATACGCAGTATTTT.

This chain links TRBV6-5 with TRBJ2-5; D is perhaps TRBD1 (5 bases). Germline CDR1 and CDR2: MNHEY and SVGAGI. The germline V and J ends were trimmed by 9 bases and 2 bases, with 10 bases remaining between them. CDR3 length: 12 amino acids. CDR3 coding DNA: TGTGCCAGTCAGGGTGGGCAAGAGACCCAGTACTTC. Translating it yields CASQGGQETQYF.

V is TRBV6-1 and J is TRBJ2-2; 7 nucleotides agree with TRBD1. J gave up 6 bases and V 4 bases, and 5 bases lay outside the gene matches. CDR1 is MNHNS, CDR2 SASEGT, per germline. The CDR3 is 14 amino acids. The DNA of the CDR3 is TGTGCCAGCAGTGCCTTGAGGGGGCCCGGGGAGCTGTTTTTT. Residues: CASSALRGPGELFF.

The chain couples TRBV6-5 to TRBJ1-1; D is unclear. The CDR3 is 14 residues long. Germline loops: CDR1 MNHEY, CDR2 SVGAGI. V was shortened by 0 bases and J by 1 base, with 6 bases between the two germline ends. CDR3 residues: CASSYSAKNTEAFF. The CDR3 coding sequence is TGTGCCAGCAGTTACTCGGCAAAGAACACTGAAGCTTTCTTT.

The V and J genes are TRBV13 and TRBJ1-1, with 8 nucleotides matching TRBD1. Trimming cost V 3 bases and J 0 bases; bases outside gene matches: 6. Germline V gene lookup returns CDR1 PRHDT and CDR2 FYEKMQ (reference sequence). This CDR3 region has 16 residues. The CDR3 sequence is CASSFVSGGVNTEAFF. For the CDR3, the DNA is TGTGCCAGCAGCTTCGTTTCAGGGGGCGTGAACACTGAAGCTTTCTTT.

As DNA, the CDR3 is TGTGCCAGCAGGACACAGGGGGCTGAGGAAAAACTGTTTTTT. Translated, it gives CASRTQGAEEKLFF. V is TRBV28 and J is TRBJ1-4; 9 bases map to TRBD1. Trimming removed 6 bases from V and 8 bases from J; junction bases left unmatched: 7. The CDR3 length is 14 residues. The germline CDR1 and CDR2 sequences are MDHEN and SYDVKM.

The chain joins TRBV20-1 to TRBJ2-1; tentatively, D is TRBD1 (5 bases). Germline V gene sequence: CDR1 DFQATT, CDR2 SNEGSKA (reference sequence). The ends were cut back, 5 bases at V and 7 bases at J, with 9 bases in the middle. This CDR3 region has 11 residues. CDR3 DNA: TGCAGTGCTTTTACAGGTAATGAGCAGTTCTTC. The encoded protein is CSAFTGNEQFF.

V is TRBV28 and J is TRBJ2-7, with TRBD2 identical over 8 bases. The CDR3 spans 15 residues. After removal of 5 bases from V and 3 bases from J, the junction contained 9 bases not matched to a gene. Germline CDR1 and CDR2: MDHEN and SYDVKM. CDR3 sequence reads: CASSPSGSGSYEQYF. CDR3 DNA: TGTGCCAGCAGTCCGTCCGGAAGCGGGAGCTACGAGCAGTACTTC.

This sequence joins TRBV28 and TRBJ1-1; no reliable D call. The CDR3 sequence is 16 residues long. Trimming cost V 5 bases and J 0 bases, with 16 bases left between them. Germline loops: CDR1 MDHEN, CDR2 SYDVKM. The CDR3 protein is CASSRRGSAVNTEAFF. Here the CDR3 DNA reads TGTGCCAGCAGTCGGCGGGGATCCGCAGTGAACACTGAAGCTTTCTTT.

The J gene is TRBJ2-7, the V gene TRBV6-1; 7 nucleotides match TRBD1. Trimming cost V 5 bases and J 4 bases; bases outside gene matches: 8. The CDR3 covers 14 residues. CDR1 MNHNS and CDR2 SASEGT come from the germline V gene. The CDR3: CASSWEPRGYEQYF. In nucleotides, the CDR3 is TGTGCCAGCAGTTGGGAACCCAGGGGGTACGAGCAGTACTTC.

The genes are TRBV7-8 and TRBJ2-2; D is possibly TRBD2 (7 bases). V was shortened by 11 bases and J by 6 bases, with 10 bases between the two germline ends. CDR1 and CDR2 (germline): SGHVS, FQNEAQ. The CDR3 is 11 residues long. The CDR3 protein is CASGGPGELFF. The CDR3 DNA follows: TGTGCCTCGGGGGGCCCCGGGGAGCTGTTTTTT.

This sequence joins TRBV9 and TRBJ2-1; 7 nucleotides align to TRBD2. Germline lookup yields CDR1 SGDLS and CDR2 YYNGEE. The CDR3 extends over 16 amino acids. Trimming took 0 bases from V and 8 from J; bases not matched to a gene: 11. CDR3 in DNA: TGTGCCAGCAGCGTAGGTCCTAGCGGAGTCTGGGATGAGCAGTTCTTC. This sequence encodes CASSVGPSGVWDEQFF.

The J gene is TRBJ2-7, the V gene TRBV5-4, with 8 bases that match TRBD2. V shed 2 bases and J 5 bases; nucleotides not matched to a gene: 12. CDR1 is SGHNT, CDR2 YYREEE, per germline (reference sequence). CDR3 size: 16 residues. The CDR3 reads CASSLFLGAGVNEQYF. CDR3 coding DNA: TGTGCCAGCAGCTTATTTTTAGGAGCGGGAGTGAACGAGCAGTACTTC.

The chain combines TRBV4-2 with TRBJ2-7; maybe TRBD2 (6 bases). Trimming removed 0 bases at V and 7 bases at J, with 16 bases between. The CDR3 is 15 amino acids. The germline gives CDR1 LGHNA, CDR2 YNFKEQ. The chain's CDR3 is CASSQDLGTGGEQYF. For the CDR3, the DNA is TGTGCCAGCAGCCAAGACTTGGGGACTGGGGGAGAGCAGTACTTC.

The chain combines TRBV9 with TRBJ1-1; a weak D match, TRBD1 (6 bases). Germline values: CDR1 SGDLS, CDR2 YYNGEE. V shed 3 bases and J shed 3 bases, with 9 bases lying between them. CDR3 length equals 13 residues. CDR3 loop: CASSATGYTEAFF. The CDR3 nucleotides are TGTGCCAGCAGCGCCACAGGGTACACTGAAGCTTTCTTT.

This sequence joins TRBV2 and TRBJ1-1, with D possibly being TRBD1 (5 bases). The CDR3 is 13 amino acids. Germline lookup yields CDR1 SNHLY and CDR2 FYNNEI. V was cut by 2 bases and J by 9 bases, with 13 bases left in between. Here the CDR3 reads CASSERENRQAFF. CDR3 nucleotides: TGTGCCAGCAGTGAAAGGGAAAACAGGCAAGCTTTCTTT.

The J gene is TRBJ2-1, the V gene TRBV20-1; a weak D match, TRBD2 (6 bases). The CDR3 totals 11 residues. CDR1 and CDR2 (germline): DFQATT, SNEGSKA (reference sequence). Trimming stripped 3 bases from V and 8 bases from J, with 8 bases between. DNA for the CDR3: TGCAGTGCTAGTCCGGGGGATGAGCAGTTCTTC. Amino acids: CSASPGDEQFF.

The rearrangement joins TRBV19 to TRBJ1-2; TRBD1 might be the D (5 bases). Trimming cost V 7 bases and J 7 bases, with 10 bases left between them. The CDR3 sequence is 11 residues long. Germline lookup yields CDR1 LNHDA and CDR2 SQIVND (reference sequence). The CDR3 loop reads CASTSGFGYTF. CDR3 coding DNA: TGTGCCAGTACGTCAGGGTTTGGCTACACCTTC.